This T cell receptor beta chain was recorded in a study of blood T cell repertoires in COVID-19. This clone has only one observation. Assay: immunoSEQ multiplex PCR; the TCRdb copy retains only in-frame clones and omits some. The table includes around 220,000 clones, about 80% detected once. This CDR3 has 13 residues. Per the germline V gene, CDR1 is GTSNPN and CDR2 is SVGIG (reference sequence). V lost 3 bases and J 4 bases, leaving 7 bases between the germline ends. Sequencing was done on a sample of peripheral blood. This TCR was sampled from a woman older than 75 with active or convalescent COVID-19. V gene TRBV30 combines with J gene TRBJ1-6, with TRBD1 as a possible D gene (5 bases). DNA for the CDR3: TGTGCCTGGAGAGGGGTATATAATTCACCCCTCCACTTT. As protein: CAWRGVYNSPLHF.